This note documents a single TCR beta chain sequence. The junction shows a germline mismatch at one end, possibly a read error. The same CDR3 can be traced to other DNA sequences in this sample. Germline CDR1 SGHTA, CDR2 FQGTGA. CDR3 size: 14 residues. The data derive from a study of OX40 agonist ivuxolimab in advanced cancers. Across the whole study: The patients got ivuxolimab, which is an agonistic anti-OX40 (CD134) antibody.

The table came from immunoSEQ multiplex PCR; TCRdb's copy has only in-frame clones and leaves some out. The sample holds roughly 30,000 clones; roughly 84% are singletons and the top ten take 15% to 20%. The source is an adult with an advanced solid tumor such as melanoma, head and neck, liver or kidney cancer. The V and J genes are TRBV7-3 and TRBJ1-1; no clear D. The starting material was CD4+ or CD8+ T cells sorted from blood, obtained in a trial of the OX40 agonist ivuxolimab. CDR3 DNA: TGCGCCAGCAGCTTAGGGTTGGGGAACACTGAAGCTTTCTTT. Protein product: CASSLGLGNTEAFF.